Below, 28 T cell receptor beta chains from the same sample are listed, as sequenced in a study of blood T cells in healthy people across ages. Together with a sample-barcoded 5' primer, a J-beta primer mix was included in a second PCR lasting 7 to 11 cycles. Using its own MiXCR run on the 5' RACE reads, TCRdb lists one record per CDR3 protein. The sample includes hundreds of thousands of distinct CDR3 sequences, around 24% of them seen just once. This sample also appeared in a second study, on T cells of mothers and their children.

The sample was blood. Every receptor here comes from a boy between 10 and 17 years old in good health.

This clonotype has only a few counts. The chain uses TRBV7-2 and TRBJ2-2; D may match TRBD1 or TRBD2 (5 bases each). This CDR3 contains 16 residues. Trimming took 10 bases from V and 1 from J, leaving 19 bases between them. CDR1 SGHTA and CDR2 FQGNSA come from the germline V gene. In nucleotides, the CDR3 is TGTGCCACCCGTGTCCGAGGGGACCTGAACACCGGGGAGCTGTTTTTT. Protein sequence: CATRVRGDLNTGELFF. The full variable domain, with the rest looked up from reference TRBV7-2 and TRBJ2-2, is GAGVSQSPSNKVTEKGKDVELRCDPISGHTALYWYRQSLGQGLEFLIYFQGNSAPDKSGLPSDRFSAERTGGSVSTLTIQRTQQEDSAVYLCATRVRGDLNTGELFFGEGSRLTVL.

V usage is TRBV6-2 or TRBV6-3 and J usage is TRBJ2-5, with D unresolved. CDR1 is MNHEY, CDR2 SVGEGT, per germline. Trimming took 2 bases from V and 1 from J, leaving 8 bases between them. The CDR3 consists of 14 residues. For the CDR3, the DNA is TGTGCCAGCAGTTACAGTCAAGGCCAAGAGACCCAGTACTTC. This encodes CASSYSQGQETQYF.

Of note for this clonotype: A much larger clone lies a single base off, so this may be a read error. The CDR3 loop reads CASSQVSNEQYF. The CDR3, as DNA: TGTGCCAGCAGCCAAGTCTCCAACGAGCAGTACTTC. The V call is TRBV14, the J call TRBJ2-7, with no clear D. From germline, CDR1 is SGHDN and CDR2 FVKESK. CDR3 length: 12 residues.

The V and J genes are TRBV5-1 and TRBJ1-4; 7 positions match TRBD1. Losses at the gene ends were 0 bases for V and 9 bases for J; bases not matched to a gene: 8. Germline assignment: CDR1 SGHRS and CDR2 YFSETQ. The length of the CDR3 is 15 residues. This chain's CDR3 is CASSLVLGGAKKLFF. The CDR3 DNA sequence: TGCGCCAGCAGCTTGGTTTTAGGGGGCGCGAAAAAACTGTTTTTT.

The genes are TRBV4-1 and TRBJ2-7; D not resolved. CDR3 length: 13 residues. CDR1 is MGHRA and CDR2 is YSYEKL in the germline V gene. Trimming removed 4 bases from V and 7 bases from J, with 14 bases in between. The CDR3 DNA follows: TGCGCCAGCAGCCCCCGACCTCCGGAGGAGCAGTACTTC. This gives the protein CASSPRPPEEQYF.

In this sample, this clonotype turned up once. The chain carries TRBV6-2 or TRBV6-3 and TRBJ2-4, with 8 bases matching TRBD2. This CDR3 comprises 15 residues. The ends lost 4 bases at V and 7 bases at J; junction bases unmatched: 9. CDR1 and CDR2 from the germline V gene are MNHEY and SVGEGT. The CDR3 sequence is CASSSFSGSRNIQYF. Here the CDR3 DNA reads TGTGCCAGCAGTTCCTTCAGCGGGAGTAGGAACATTCAGTACTTC.

The CDR3, as DNA: TGTGCCAGCACAAGACAGGGGTTTCAGCCCCAGCATTTT. Translated: CASTRQGFQPQHF. The V gene is TRBV28, the J gene TRBJ1-5; the match to TRBD1 covers 8 bases. Germline-derived CDR1 and CDR2 are MDHEN and SYDVKM. CDR3 size: 13 residues. The V gene end was trimmed by 7 bases and the J gene end by 6 bases; junction bases not matched to a gene: 5.

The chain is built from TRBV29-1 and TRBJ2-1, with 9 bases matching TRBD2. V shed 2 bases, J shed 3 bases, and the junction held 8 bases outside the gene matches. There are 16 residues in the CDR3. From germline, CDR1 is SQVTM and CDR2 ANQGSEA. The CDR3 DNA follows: TGCAGCGTTGAACGGGGACTAGCTATCGGCTACAATGAGCAGTTCTTC. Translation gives CSVERGLAIGYNEQFF.

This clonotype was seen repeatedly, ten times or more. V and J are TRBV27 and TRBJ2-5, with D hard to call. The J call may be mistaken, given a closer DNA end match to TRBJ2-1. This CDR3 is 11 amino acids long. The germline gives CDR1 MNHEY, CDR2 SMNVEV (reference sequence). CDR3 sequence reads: CASSFGDEQFF. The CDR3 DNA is TGTGCCAGCAGTTTCGGAGATGAGCAGTTCTTC.

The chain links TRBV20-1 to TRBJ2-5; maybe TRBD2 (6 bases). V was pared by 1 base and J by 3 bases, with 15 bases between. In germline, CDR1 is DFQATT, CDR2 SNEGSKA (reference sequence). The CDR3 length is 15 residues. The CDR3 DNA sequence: TGCAGTGCTAGAGGAATTGGGCTAGCGAAAGAGACCCAGTACTTC. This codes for CSARGIGLAKETQYF.

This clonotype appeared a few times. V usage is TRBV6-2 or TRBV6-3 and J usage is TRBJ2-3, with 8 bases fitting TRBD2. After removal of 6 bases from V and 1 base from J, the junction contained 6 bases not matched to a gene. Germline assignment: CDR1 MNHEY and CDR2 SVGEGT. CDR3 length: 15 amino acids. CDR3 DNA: TGTGCCAGCAGCAACAGGCGGGGGGGCACAGATACGCAGTATTTT. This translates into CASSNRRGGTDTQYF.

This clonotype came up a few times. Here the CDR3 reads CASSKGGGAGVISYEQYF. CDR3 nucleotides: TGTGCCAGCAGCAAAGGGGGAGGAGCGGGAGTTATCTCCTACGAGCAGTACTTC. The rearrangement links TRBV21-1 to TRBJ2-7; the table calls TRBD2, which could not be checked here. TRBV21-1 is flagged as a pseudogene. The CDR3 is 18 amino acids.

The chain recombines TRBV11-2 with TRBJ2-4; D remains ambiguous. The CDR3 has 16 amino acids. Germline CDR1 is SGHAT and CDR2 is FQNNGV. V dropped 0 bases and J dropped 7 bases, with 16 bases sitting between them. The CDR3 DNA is TGTGCCAGCAGCTTAGAGGCGGCCTCGGTGGGGAACATTCAGTACTTC. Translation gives CASSLEAASVGNIQYF.

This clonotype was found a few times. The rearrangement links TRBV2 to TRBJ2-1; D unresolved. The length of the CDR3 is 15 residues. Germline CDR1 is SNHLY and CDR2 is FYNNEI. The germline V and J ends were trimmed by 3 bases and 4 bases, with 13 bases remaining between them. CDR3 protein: CASSDVLDIYNEQFF. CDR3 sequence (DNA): TGTGCCAGCAGTGATGTACTCGACATATACAATGAGCAGTTCTTC.

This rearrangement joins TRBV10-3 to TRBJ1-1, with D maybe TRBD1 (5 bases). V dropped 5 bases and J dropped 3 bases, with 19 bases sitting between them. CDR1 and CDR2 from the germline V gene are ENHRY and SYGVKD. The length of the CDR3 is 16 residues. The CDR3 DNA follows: TGTGCCATCAGTAATTTTCAGCGGGGGACGGACACTGAAGCTTTCTTT. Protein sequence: CAISNFQRGTDTEAFF.

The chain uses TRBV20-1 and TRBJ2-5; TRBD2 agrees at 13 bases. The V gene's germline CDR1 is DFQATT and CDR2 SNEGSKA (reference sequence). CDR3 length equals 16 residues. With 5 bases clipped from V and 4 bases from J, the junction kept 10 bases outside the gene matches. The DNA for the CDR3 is TGCAGTGCTGCCCCACTGACTAGCGGGGGGTCAGAGACCCAGTACTTC. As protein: CSAAPLTSGGSETQYF.

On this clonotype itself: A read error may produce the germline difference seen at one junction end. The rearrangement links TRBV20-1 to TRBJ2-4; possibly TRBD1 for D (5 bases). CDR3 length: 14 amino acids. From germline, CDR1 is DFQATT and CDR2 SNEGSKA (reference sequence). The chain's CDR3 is CSARMDIGKNSQYF. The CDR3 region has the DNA TGCAGTGCTAGAATGGACATCGGCAAAAACAGTCAGTACTTC.

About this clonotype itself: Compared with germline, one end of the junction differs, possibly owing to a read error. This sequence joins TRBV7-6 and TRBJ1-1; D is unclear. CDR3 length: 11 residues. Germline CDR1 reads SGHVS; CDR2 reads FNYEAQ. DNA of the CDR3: TGCGCCAGCAGCTTACAGACTGAAGCTTTCTTT. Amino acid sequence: CASSLQTEAFF.

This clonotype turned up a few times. The CDR3 spells CASSSQVEASGGSHEQFF. Here the CDR3 DNA reads TGTGCCAGCAGTTCCCAGGTTGAGGCTAGCGGGGGGAGCCATGAGCAGTTCTTC. The chain recombines TRBV12-3 or TRBV12-4 with TRBJ2-5, with 11 bases matching TRBD2. Near its end, the DNA agrees better with TRBJ2-1, so the J call may be wrong. The CDR3 runs to 18 residues.

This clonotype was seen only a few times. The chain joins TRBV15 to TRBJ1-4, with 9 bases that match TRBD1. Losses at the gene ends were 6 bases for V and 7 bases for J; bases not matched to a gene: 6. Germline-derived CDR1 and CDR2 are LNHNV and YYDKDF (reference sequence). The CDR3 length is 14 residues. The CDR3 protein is CATRLGTGSEKLFF. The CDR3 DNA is TGTGCCACCAGACTTGGGACAGGGTCTGAAAAACTGTTTTTT.

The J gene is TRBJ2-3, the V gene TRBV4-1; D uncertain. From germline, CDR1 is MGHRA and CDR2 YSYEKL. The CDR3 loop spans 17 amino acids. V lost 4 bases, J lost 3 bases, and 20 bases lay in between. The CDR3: CASSLDLYTWLTDTQYF. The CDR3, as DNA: TGCGCCAGCAGCCTCGACCTGTACACATGGCTGACAGATACGCAGTATTTT.

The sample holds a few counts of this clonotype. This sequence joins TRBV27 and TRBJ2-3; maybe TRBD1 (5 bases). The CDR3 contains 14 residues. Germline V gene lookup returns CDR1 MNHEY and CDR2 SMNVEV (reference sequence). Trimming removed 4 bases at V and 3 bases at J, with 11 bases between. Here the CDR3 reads CASSSQGLTDTQYF. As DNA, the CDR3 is TGTGCCAGCAGTTCCCAGGGTCTTACAGATACGCAGTATTTT.

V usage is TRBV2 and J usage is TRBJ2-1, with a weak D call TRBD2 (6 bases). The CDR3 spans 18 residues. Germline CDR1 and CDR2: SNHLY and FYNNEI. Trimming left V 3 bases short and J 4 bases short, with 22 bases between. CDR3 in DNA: TGTGCCAGCAGTGATCTCATTCTGGGGACTGTCACTTACAATGAGCAGTTCTTC. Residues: CASSDLILGTVTYNEQFF.

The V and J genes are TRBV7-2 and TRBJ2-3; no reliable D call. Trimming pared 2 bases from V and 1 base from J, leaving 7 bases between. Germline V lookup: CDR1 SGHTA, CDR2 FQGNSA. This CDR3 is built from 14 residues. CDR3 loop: CASSLRRRTDTQYF. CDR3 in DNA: TGTGCCAGCAGCTTAAGGCGGCGCACAGATACGCAGTATTTT. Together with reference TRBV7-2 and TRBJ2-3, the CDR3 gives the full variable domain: GAGVSQSPSNKVTEKGKDVELRCDPISGHTALYWYRQSLGQGLEFLIYFQGNSAPDKSGLPSDRFSAERTGGSVSTLTIQRTQQEDSAVYLCASSLRRRTDTQYFGPGTRLTVL.

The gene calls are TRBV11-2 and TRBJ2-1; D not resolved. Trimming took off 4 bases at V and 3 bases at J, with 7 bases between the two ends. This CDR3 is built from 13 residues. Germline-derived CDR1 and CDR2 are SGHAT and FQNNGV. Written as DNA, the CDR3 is TGTGCCAGCAGCTCACTAAGCTACAATGAGCAGTTCTTC. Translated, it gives CASSSLSYNEQFF.

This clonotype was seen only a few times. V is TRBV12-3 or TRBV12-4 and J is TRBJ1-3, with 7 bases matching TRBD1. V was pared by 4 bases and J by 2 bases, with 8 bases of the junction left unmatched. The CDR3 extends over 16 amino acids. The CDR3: CASSYLGQAAGNTIYF. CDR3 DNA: TGTGCCAGCAGTTACCTTGGACAGGCCGCTGGAAACACCATATATTTT.

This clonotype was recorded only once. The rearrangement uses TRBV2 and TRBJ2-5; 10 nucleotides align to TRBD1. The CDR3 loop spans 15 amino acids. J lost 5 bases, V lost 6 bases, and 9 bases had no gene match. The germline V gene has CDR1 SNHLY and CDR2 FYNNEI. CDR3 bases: TGTGCCAGCAGGCCGAGACAGGGGGCGAGGGAGACCCAGTACTTC. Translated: CASRPRQGARETQYF.

The CDR3 is CASTEFGGFQQYF. The CDR3, as DNA: TGTGCCAGCACCGAGTTCGGCGGGTTTCAGCAGTACTTC. The rearrangement links TRBV27 to TRBJ2-7, with D possibly matching TRBD2 (5 bases). Germline V gives CDR1 MNHEY, CDR2 SMNVEV (reference sequence). Trimming took off 7 bases at V and 8 bases at J, with 18 bases between the two ends. This CDR3 is 13 amino acids long.